The 28 T cell receptor beta chains below all came from one sample that was sequenced in a study of OX40 agonist ivuxolimab in advanced cancers. Method: immunoSEQ multiplex PCR; TCRdb's copy keeps in-frame clones and lacks some. The table shows more than 9,500 clones, with around four fifths occurring only once. The sequencing here drew on CD4+ or CD8+ T cells sorted from blood, taken in a trial of the OX40 agonist ivuxolimab. These receptors were obtained from an adult with an advanced solid tumor such as melanoma, head and neck, liver or kidney cancer.

The V and J genes are TRBV5-5 and TRBJ2-7; D may be TRBD1 or TRBD2 (5 bases each). CDR1 is SGHKS, CDR2 YYEKEE, per germline (reference sequence). The CDR3 runs to 14 residues. V shed 3 bases and J shed 2 bases, with 12 bases lying between them. In DNA form, the CDR3 reads TGTGCCAGCAGCTCCGAGGGGACCGCCTACGAGCAGTACTTC. Translated: CASSSEGTAYEQYF.

The CDR3 region is CASSQGLRGGLPYEQYF. CDR3 bases: TGTGCCAGCAGCCAAGGTCTTCGCGGGGGGCTCCCCTACGAGCAGTACTTC. The V call is TRBV4-2, the J call TRBJ2-7, with TRBD2 matching over 8 bases. The CDR3 covers 17 residues. With 1 base clipped from V and 2 bases from J, the junction kept 10 bases outside the gene matches. Germline V lookup: CDR1 LGHNA, CDR2 YNFKEQ.

V usage is TRBV5-4 and J usage is TRBJ1-2, with unresolved D. V was trimmed by 1 base and J by 8 bases, leaving 12 bases between them. This CDR3 region has 13 residues. CDR1 is SGHNT and CDR2 is YYREEE in the germline V gene (reference sequence). Here the CDR3 DNA reads TGTGCCAGCAGCTTGAATCCTCTTGCGGGCTACACCTTC. This gives the protein CASSLNPLAGYTF.

In DNA form, the CDR3 reads TGTGCCAGCAGCTCTCAGGGGCCCTCGGGAAAACTGTTTTTT. Protein sequence: CASSSQGPSGKLFF. J is TRBJ1-4 and V is TRBV5-5; possibly TRBD1 for D (6 bases). The germline V gene encodes CDR1 SGHKS and CDR2 YYEKEE (reference sequence). The CDR3 runs 14 residues. The V end was cut by 3 bases, the J end by 10 bases, with 16 bases between.

Only a few counts were recorded for this clone. The CDR3 nucleotides read TGCGCCAGCAGCCCGGGACAGGGCGACTATGGCTACACCTTC. Protein: CASSPGQGDYGYTF. This chain uses TRBV5-1 with TRBJ1-2, with 9 bases identical to TRBD1. CDR3 length: 14 amino acids. Looked up from germline, CDR1 is SGHRS and CDR2 is YFSETQ. V trimming: 4 bases; J trimming: 3 bases; junction bases outside the gene matches: 4.

The gene calls are TRBV27 and TRBJ2-3; no clear D. V lost 6 bases and J lost 0, with 10 bases in between. This CDR3 is built from 14 residues. Per germline, CDR1 MNHEY and CDR2 SMNVEV (reference sequence). In DNA, the CDR3 is TGTGCCAGCAGCCCACAACAGAGCACAGATACGCAGTATTTT. It yields the protein CASSPQQSTDTQYF.

The chain has TRBV5-1 and TRBJ2-7, with 7 bases aligning to TRBD1. CDR1 is SGHRS and CDR2 is YFSETQ in the germline V gene. The trim removed 3 bases at V and 5 bases at J, leaving 14 bases unmatched. The CDR3 has 16 amino acids. CDR3 DNA sequence: TGCGCCAGCAGCTCGGCCCGAGGGGGCAATCTGCACGAGCAGTACTTC. Amino acid sequence: CASSSARGGNLHEQYF.

This clone was seen a single time. This chain connects TRBV19 to TRBJ1-2, with 7 bases lining up with TRBD1. CDR1 and CDR2 from the germline V gene are LNHDA and SQIVND (reference sequence). The V gene end was trimmed by 5 bases and the J gene end by 8 bases; junction bases not matched to a gene: 11. CDR3 length: 14 residues. The CDR3 DNA sequence: TGTGCCAGTAGTTCCTGGACAGGAGGAGGAGGCTACACCTTC. This sequence encodes CASSSWTGGGGYTF.

The CDR3 bases are TGTGCCAGCAGTCCTGGACAGTCAATCTATGGCTACACCTTC. This translates into CASSPGQSIYGYTF. The rearrangement uses TRBV5-6 and TRBJ1-2; D possibly corresponds to TRBD1 (6 bases). Germline V gene sequence: CDR1 SGHDT, CDR2 YYEEEE. The length of the CDR3 is 14 residues. The V end lost 5 bases, the J end lost 4 bases, and 15 bases lay between the germline ends. Based on the CDR3 plus reference TRBV5-6 and TRBJ1-2, the full variable domain is DAGVTQSPTHLIKTRGQQVTLRCSPKSGHDTVSWYQQALGQGPQFIFQYYEEEERQRGNFPDRFSGHQFPNYSSELNVNALLLGDSALYLCASSPGQSIYGYTFGSGTRLTVV.

The chain couples TRBV19 to TRBJ1-1, with D maybe TRBD1 (5 bases). Germline CDR1 is LNHDA and CDR2 is SQIVND (reference sequence). The CDR3 has 13 amino acids. Trimming removed 8 bases at V and 1 base at J, with 11 bases between. This CDR3 is CASRQLQNTEAFF. As DNA, the CDR3 is TGTGCCAGTCGACAGCTTCAGAACACTGAAGCTTTCTTT.

The genes are TRBV27 and TRBJ2-1; a weak D match, TRBD2 (6 bases). Germline lookup yields CDR1 MNHEY and CDR2 SMNVEV (reference sequence). CDR3 size: 20 residues. Trimming removed 2 bases at V and 3 bases at J, with 26 bases between. In DNA, the CDR3 is TGTGCCAGCAGTTTAAAGCTTCGTGTCGCCGGCGGGGAAATCTACAATGAGCAGTTCTTC. The encoded protein is CASSLKLRVAGGEIYNEQFF.

This clone came up a few times. The rearrangement joins TRBV7-8 to TRBJ2-7, with no clear D. The length of the CDR3 is 14 residues. CDR1 SGHVS and CDR2 FQNEAQ come from the germline V gene. Trimming took 7 bases from V and 3 from J, leaving 16 bases between them. CDR3 sequence: CASMSPSVRYEQYF. The DNA of the CDR3 is TGTGCCAGCATGAGTCCATCTGTTCGCTACGAGCAGTACTTC. Filled out from reference TRBV7-8 and TRBJ2-7, the complete variable domain reads GAGVSQSPRYKVAKRGQDVALRCDPISGHVSLFWYQQALGQGPEFLTYFQNEAQLDKSGLPSDRFFAERPEGSVSTLKIQRTQQEDSAVYLCASMSPSVRYEQYFGPGTRLTVT.

The chain joins TRBV5-1 to TRBJ2-6; tentatively, D is TRBD1 (6 bases). V was pared by 5 bases and J by 15 bases, with 27 bases between. The CDR3 covers 16 residues. Germline loops: CDR1 SGHRS, CDR2 YFSETQ. CDR3 sequence: CASSPYPAPRDTGLTF. In nucleotides, the CDR3 is TGCGCCAGCAGTCCATACCCCGCCCCCAGGGACACTGGCCTGACTTTC.

The V call is TRBV6-5, the J call TRBJ2-1; 15 bases fit TRBD2. Germline V CDR1 and CDR2: MNHEY, SVGAGI. The CDR3 totals 15 residues. V shed 6 bases and J 6 bases; nucleotides not matched to a gene: 3. CDR3 DNA: TGTGCCAGCAGCGGACTAGCGGGGGGGCCCAATGAGCAGTTCTTC. It translates to CASSGLAGGPNEQFF.

The gene calls are TRBV4-2 and TRBJ2-5; 8 bases are a match to TRBD2. Per the germline V gene, CDR1 is LGHNA and CDR2 is YNFKEQ. The J segment lost 1 base and the V segment lost 0 bases, leaving 4 bases of the junction unmatched. There are 16 residues in the CDR3. The CDR3 coding sequence is TGTGCCAGCAGCCAAGAGATTAGCGGGGCCCAAGAGACCCAGTACTTC. Protein sequence: CASSQEISGAQETQYF.

The rearrangement links TRBV14 to TRBJ2-7, with 9 bases matching TRBD1. Looked up from germline, CDR1 is SGHDN and CDR2 is FVKESK. The length of the CDR3 is 13 residues. Trimming at V came to 4 bases and at J to 4 bases, leaving 2 bases not matched to a gene. The CDR3 nucleotides are TGTGCCAGCAGCCGAGGACAGGGGTACGAGCAGTACTTC. This codes for CASSRGQGYEQYF.

The rearrangement joins TRBV11-2 to TRBJ2-3, with 7 bases aligning to TRBD2. The V segment lost 3 bases and the J segment 0 bases; nucleotides outside the gene matches: 3. This CDR3 comprises 15 residues. The germline V gene encodes CDR1 SGHAT and CDR2 FQNNGV. This chain's CDR3 is CASSFGGGSTDTQYF. CDR3 sequence (DNA): TGTGCCAGCAGCTTTGGGGGGGGAAGCACAGATACGCAGTATTTT.

V is TRBV4-2 and J is TRBJ2-1, with unresolved D. The CDR3 is 15 residues long. V lost 0 bases to trimming and J lost 6 bases, with 12 bases between them. Looked up from germline, CDR1 is LGHNA and CDR2 is YNFKEQ. CDR3 region: CASSQDRLATNEQFF. CDR3 in DNA: TGTGCCAGCAGCCAAGATCGGCTGGCCACCAATGAGCAGTTCTTC.

V is TRBV7-9 and J is TRBJ2-7; possibly TRBD2 for D (5 bases). Trimming pared 5 bases from V and 2 bases from J, leaving 13 bases between. The CDR3 runs 14 residues. Germline V gene sequence: CDR1 SEHNR, CDR2 FQNEAQ (reference sequence). As DNA, the CDR3 is TGTGCCAGCAGCGATGAAGGACTTACCTACGAGCAGTACTTC. Translating gives CASSDEGLTYEQYF. Full variable domain (rest looked up from reference TRBV7-9 and TRBJ2-7): DTGVSQNPRHKITKRGQNVTFRCDPISEHNRLYWYRQTLGQGPEFLTYFQNEAQLEKSRLLSDRFSAERPKGSFSTLEIQRTEQGDSAMYLCASSDEGLTYEQYFGPGTRLTVT.

This clone has only one observation. The V and J genes are TRBV7-9 and TRBJ2-6; D unresolved. V was clipped by 6 bases and J by 3 bases, with 12 bases between them. CDR3 length: 15 amino acids. Per the germline V gene, CDR1 is SEHNR and CDR2 is FQNEAQ (reference sequence). The chain's CDR3 is CASSWAVRGANVLTF. The DNA for the CDR3 is TGTGCCAGCAGTTGGGCGGTCCGTGGGGCCAACGTCCTGACTTTC.

The gene calls are TRBV5-1 and TRBJ2-7, with D possibly called TRBD1 or TRBD2 (5 bases each). Germline V gene sequence: CDR1 SGHRS, CDR2 YFSETQ. The CDR3 runs 14 residues. Trimming shortened V by 0 bases and J by 0 bases, and 7 bases separated the two germline ends. The CDR3 DNA sequence: TGCGCCAGCAGCTTGGAGGGGAGCTCCTACGAGCAGTACTTC. Translated: CASSLEGSSYEQYF. The whole variable domain, filled in from reference TRBV5-1 and TRBJ2-7, reads KAGVTQTPRYLIKTRGQQVTLSCSPISGHRSVSWYQQTPGQGLQFLFEYFSETQRNKGNFPGRFSGRQFSNSRSEMNVSTLELGDSALYLCASSLEGSSYEQYFGPGTRLTVT.

V and J are TRBV25-1 and TRBJ1-1; the D is unclear. V gave up 4 bases and J gave up 1 base, with 10 bases separating them. CDR1 MGHDK and CDR2 SYGVNS come from the germline V gene. The CDR3 is 14 amino acids. The chain's CDR3 is CASSAGPANTEAFF. CDR3 in DNA: TGTGCCAGCAGTGCCGGGCCGGCGAACACTGAAGCTTTCTTT.

This clone has only one observation. This CDR3 reads CSMTRGYGEAFF. The CDR3 bases are TGCAGCATGACTAGGGGCTATGGTGAAGCTTTCTTT. This chain uses TRBV29-1 with TRBJ1-1, with TRBD1 as a possible D gene (5 bases). This CDR3 is built from 12 residues. Germline-derived CDR1 and CDR2 are SQVTM and ANQGSEA. V dropped 8 bases and J dropped 7 bases, with 17 bases sitting between them.

The V and J genes are TRBV18 and TRBJ1-1, with 12 bases identical to TRBD1. The CDR3 covers 17 residues. Germline V gives CDR1 KGHSH, CDR2 LQKENI. V lost 0 bases and J lost 3; bases outside the gene matches: 5. CDR3 in DNA: TGTGCCAGCTCACCACCTCCGGGACAGGGGGCGGACACTGAAGCTTTCTTT. Translating it yields CASSPPPGQGADTEAFF.

The chain carries TRBV6-1 and TRBJ2-3; 9 bases map to TRBD2. Germline V gene sequence: CDR1 MNHNS, CDR2 SASEGT. The J segment lost 0 bases and the V segment lost 5 bases, leaving 3 bases of the junction unmatched. The CDR3 sequence is 15 residues long. As DNA, the CDR3 is TGTGCCAGCAGTAATAGCGGGGGTAGCACAGATACGCAGTATTTT. It is translated as CASSNSGGSTDTQYF.

The chain combines TRBV7-8 with TRBJ2-1, with no clear D. Germline assignment: CDR1 SGHVS and CDR2 FQNEAQ. V shed 10 bases and J shed 8 bases, with 15 bases lying between them. The CDR3 covers 12 residues. The chain's CDR3 is CATTSVGDEQFF. The CDR3 nucleotides read TGTGCCACCACCAGTGTCGGCGATGAGCAGTTCTTC.

The chain combines TRBV30 with TRBJ1-2; D gene unclear. The germline gives CDR1 GTSNPN, CDR2 SVGIG (reference sequence). V was cut by 4 bases and J by 3 bases, with 12 bases left in between. This CDR3 is 13 amino acids long. In DNA form, the CDR3 reads TGTGCCTGGATCGCTCGCATCGACTATGGCTACACCTTC. As protein: CAWIARIDYGYTF.

This chain uses TRBV4-1 with TRBJ2-5; D is perhaps TRBD1 or TRBD2 (5 bases each). Germline-derived CDR1 and CDR2 are MGHRA and YSYEKL. V lost 1 base to trimming and J lost 5 bases, with 20 bases between them. CDR3 size: 17 residues. The CDR3 sequence is CASSQVMVVGVGETQYF. The CDR3 nucleotides are TGCGCCAGCAGCCAAGTTATGGTTGTGGGGGTAGGGGAGACCCAGTACTTC.